Shown below are 24 T cell receptor beta chains from a single sample sequenced in a study of CD8+ T cells in alopecia areata. Treatment here: oral pan-JAK inhibitor, 5-10 mg twice daily. Investigators isolated RNA and reverse transcribed it into cDNA to act as the sequencing template. Only in-frame clones appear in the TCRdb table, and some are missing; sequencing was by immunoSEQ multiplex PCR. Found here are some 180,000 clones, less than 70% of them singletons; the top ten hold more than 10%. This specimen consisted of CD8+ T cells sorted from blood, obtained at week 24, from a patient treated with tofacitinib. These receptors were obtained from a human donor with alopecia areata.

Remarks on this clone: A much bigger clone sits one base away, suggesting this may be a read error. The DNA for the CDR3 is TGCGCCAGCGGCCACGGTGGGTGGATCTTTTGGACTGAAGCTTTCTTT. Translating gives CASGHGGWIFWTEAFF. This rearrangement joins TRBV4-1 to TRBJ1-1, with no clear D. The CDR3 has 16 amino acids. The germline gives CDR1 MGHRA, CDR2 YSYEKL.

This clone is a singleton in its sample. The chain employs TRBV19 and TRBJ2-7; 9 bases match TRBD1. The CDR3 spans 14 residues. CDR1 is LNHDA, CDR2 SQIVND, per germline (reference sequence). The ends lost 4 bases at V and 6 bases at J; junction bases unmatched: 7. For the CDR3, the DNA is TGTGCCAGTAGTACCAGTGGACAGGGGAGCGAGCAGTACTTC. It encodes CASSTSGQGSEQYF.

This chain joins TRBV27 and TRBJ1-2; D is ambiguous. The CDR3 sequence is 15 residues long. Germline loops: CDR1 MNHEY, CDR2 SMNVEV (reference sequence). V lost 4 bases and J lost 8, with 20 bases in between. The CDR3, as DNA: TGTGCCAGCAGTTCCGCGCTCATGGATCTTCAAGGCTACACCTTC. Its translation is CASSSALMDLQGYTF.

This clone was counted once. J is TRBJ2-7 and V is TRBV19; TRBD1 aligns across 10 bases. J was trimmed by 3 bases and V by 7 bases; bases with no gene match: 6. The germline V gene encodes CDR1 LNHDA and CDR2 SQIVND (reference sequence). This CDR3 contains 14 residues. CDR3 sequence: CASNMGTGDYEQYF. CDR3 DNA: TGTGCCAGTAATATGGGGACAGGGGACTACGAGCAGTACTTC.

The rearrangement joins TRBV27 to TRBJ1-5; D is perhaps TRBD1 (5 bases). The CDR3 spans 14 residues. Trimming left V 3 bases short and J 7 bases short, with 13 bases between. Germline V gene data show CDR1 as MNHEY and CDR2 as SMNVEV (reference sequence). Here the CDR3 reads CASSFRGERQPQHF. CDR3 in DNA: TGTGCCAGCAGTTTTCGGGGGGAAAGACAGCCCCAGCATTTT.

The chain carries TRBV15 and TRBJ1-6; D may be TRBD1 (6 bases). This CDR3 region has 16 residues. The germline V and J ends were trimmed by 3 bases and 5 bases, with 14 bases remaining between them. Germline-derived CDR1 and CDR2 are LNHNV and YYDKDF (reference sequence). The CDR3 spells CATSSEGGNNNSPLHF. In nucleotides, the CDR3 is TGTGCCACCAGCAGTGAAGGGGGAAACAATAATTCACCCCTCCACTTT.

The chain joins TRBV4-3 to TRBJ1-6, with D possibly being TRBD1 (5 bases). The V end was cut by 0 bases, the J end by 7 bases, with 13 bases between. The CDR3 covers 16 residues. CDR1 LGHNA and CDR2 YSLEER come from the germline V gene. DNA of the CDR3: TGCGCCAGCAGCCAAGATCGCGGGGGTTGGAATTCACCCCTCCACTTT. It is translated as CASSQDRGGWNSPLHF.

This chain joins TRBV27 and TRBJ1-1; 8 nucleotides line up with TRBD1. CDR1 and CDR2 from the germline V gene are MNHEY and SMNVEV (reference sequence). V trimming: 0 bases; J trimming: 1 base; junction bases outside the gene matches: 1. This CDR3 has 15 amino acids. The CDR3 sequence: CASSLSGTGNTEAFF. Here the CDR3 DNA reads TGTGCCAGCAGTTTATCGGGGACAGGGAACACTGAAGCTTTCTTT.

This clone was recorded a few times. V usage is TRBV9 and J usage is TRBJ1-4, with TRBD1 identical over 8 bases. V was pared by 3 bases and J by 10 bases, with 8 bases of the junction left unmatched. CDR3 length equals 14 residues. The germline CDR1 and CDR2 sequences are SGDLS and YYNGEE. The CDR3 reads CASSAHSGGGKLFF. In DNA, the CDR3 is TGTGCCAGCAGCGCTCATTCAGGGGGCGGAAAACTGTTTTTT.

This clone was seen a handful of times. The chain combines TRBV30 with TRBJ2-7, with 8 bases identical to TRBD2. This CDR3 has 13 amino acids. V trimming: 4 bases; J trimming: 2 bases; junction bases outside the gene matches: 4. Germline CDR1 GTSNPN, CDR2 SVGIG (reference sequence). This CDR3 reads CAWTSGGAYEQYF. For the CDR3, the DNA is TGTGCCTGGACCTCGGGGGGGGCCTACGAGCAGTACTTC.

The rearrangement links TRBV10-2 to TRBJ2-2; D gene ambiguous. CDR3 size: 12 residues. The germline V gene encodes CDR1 WSHSY and CDR2 SAAADI. Trimming stripped 2 bases from V and 6 bases from J, with 4 bases between. CDR3 region: CASSELPGELFF. CDR3 bases: TGCGCCAGCAGTGAGCTACCCGGGGAGCTGTTTTTT.

This clone was seen only a few times. DNA of the CDR3: TGTGCCTGGAGTGTAACAGAGACCTACGAGCAGTACTTC. Translation gives CAWSVTETYEQYF. V usage is TRBV30 and J usage is TRBJ2-7, with D uncertain. Germline V gene lookup returns CDR1 GTSNPN and CDR2 SVGIG (reference sequence). CDR3 size: 13 residues. V was pared by 0 bases and J by 2 bases, with 8 bases between.

There are a few counts of this clone. The chain links TRBV5-1 to TRBJ1-5, with D hard to call. CDR3 length equals 16 residues. Germline CDR1 is SGHRS and CDR2 is YFSETQ. V lost 0 bases, J lost 3 bases, and 13 bases lay in between. CDR3 amino acids: CASSLGTGRNNQPQHF. The CDR3 DNA reads as TGCGCCAGCAGCTTGGGGACTGGTCGTAACAATCAGCCCCAGCATTTT.

The chain carries TRBV29-1 and TRBJ1-1; maybe TRBD1 (5 bases). This CDR3 comprises 13 residues. Per the germline V gene, CDR1 is SQVTM and CDR2 is ANQGSEA. The ends were cut back, 5 bases at V and 6 bases at J, with 16 bases in the middle. The CDR3 reads CSVLGSWGAEAFF. CDR3 bases: TGCAGCGTTTTGGGGAGTTGGGGCGCTGAAGCTTTCTTT. The variable domain in full, completed from reference TRBV29-1 and TRBJ1-1, reads SAVISQKPSRDICQRGTSLTIQCQVDSQVTMMFWYRQQPGQSLTLIATANQGSEATYESGFVIDKFPISRPNLTFSTLTVSNMSPEDSSIYLCSVLGSWGAEAFFGQGTRLTVV.

This chain uses TRBV9 with TRBJ1-1; D is uncertain. Trimming removed 0 bases at V and 4 bases at J, with 10 bases between. Germline assignment: CDR1 SGDLS and CDR2 YYNGEE. The CDR3 is made up of 14 amino acids. Written as DNA, the CDR3 is TGTGCCAGCAGCGTAGGTGCAGGCCCCACTGAAGCTTTCTTT. It encodes CASSVGAGPTEAFF.

This sequence joins TRBV15 and TRBJ1-1; 8 positions match TRBD1. Unmatched junction bases numbered 7, after V lost 6 bases and J lost 1 base. Germline CDR1 and CDR2: LNHNV and YYDKDF (reference sequence). The CDR3 covers 15 residues. DNA of the CDR3: TGTGCCACCAGACCGGACAGGGCCTCGAACACTGAAGCTTTCTTT. Its translation: CATRPDRASNTEAFF.

The chain has TRBV7-8 and TRBJ2-7, with 7 bases identical to TRBD1. V gave up 1 base and J gave up 4 bases; unmatched junction bases: 7. This CDR3 spans 15 amino acids. Germline CDR1 SGHVS, CDR2 FQNEAQ. CDR3 coding DNA: TGTGCCAGCAGCTTAGGTCCTAGGGGGCCGTACGAGCAGTACTTC. Translating it yields CASSLGPRGPYEQYF.

This clone was found a few times. The genes are TRBV5-1 and TRBJ2-1; 7 bases align to TRBD1. Germline CDR1 is SGHRS and CDR2 is YFSETQ. The trim removed 1 base at V and 9 bases at J, leaving 16 bases unmatched. The CDR3 is made up of 17 amino acids. The CDR3 nucleotides read TGCGCCAGCAGCTTGTTTCAAATGGGCAGGGGGACAATTGAGCAGTTCTTC. Residues: CASSLFQMGRGTIEQFF.

The rearrangement uses TRBV4-1 and TRBJ2-7, with D uncertain. Trimming pared 1 base from V and 1 base from J, leaving 11 bases between. The CDR3 has 15 residues. Germline lookup yields CDR1 MGHRA and CDR2 YSYEKL. The CDR3 spells CASSQGRSPSYEQYF. Written as DNA, the CDR3 is TGCGCCAGCAGCCAAGGCAGGTCCCCTTCCTACGAGCAGTACTTC.

This sequence joins TRBV11-1 and TRBJ1-2; 8 positions match TRBD1. The germline V gene encodes CDR1 SGHAT and CDR2 FQDESV (reference sequence). CDR3 length: 15 amino acids. J was trimmed by 4 bases and V by 5 bases; bases with no gene match: 9. CDR3 sequence reads: CASSPLTGEGYGYTF. The CDR3 DNA reads TGTGCCAGCAGCCCCCTGACAGGGGAAGGCTATGGCTACACCTTC.

The chain employs TRBV7-2 and TRBJ2-7; the D is unclear. The germline V gene has CDR1 SGHTA and CDR2 FQGNSA. This CDR3 has 13 residues. V lost 5 bases and J lost 3, with 11 bases in between. For the CDR3, the DNA is TGTGCCAGCAGCCTAGATCTTATCTACGAGCAGTACTTC. Translating gives CASSLDLIYEQYF. Full variable domain (remainder filled in from reference TRBV7-2 and TRBJ2-7): GAGVSQSPSNKVTEKGKDVELRCDPISGHTALYWYRQSLGQGLEFLIYFQGNSAPDKSGLPSDRFSAERTGGSVSTLTIQRTQQEDSAVYLCASSLDLIYEQYFGPGTRLTVT.

The rearrangement joins TRBV6-6 to TRBJ2-1, with D perhaps TRBD2 (5 bases). V lost 7 bases, J lost 7 bases, and 17 bases lay in between. This CDR3 spans 14 amino acids. From germline, CDR1 is MNHNY and CDR2 SVGAGI (reference sequence). CDR3 residues: CASMGTERGNEQFF. The DNA for the CDR3 is TGTGCCAGCATGGGCACCGAGCGAGGGAATGAGCAGTTCTTC.

The V call is TRBV27, the J call TRBJ1-5, with D maybe TRBD1 (5 bases). The CDR3 runs to 15 residues. V was pared by 6 bases and J by 3 bases, with 15 bases between. In germline, CDR1 is MNHEY, CDR2 SMNVEV (reference sequence). This CDR3 reads CASRTIRDHNQPQHF. The DNA of the CDR3 is TGTGCCAGCAGAACTATCCGGGACCACAATCAGCCCCAGCATTTT.

This chain links TRBV5-1 with TRBJ2-6, with 10 bases lining up with TRBD1. CDR1 and CDR2 (germline): SGHRS, YFSETQ. After removal of 4 bases from V and 0 bases from J, the junction contained 4 bases not matched to a gene. This CDR3 has 17 amino acids. The CDR3, as DNA: TGCGCCAGCAGCGGGGGACAGGGGAACTCTGGGGCCAACGTCCTGACTTTC. Its protein is CASSGGQGNSGANVLTF.